Reported below is one TCR beta chain. Its antigen is still unknown. A read error may produce the germline difference seen at one junction end. This sample is drawn from a study of molecular identifiers for immune sequencing clone quantification. The CDR3 covers 15 residues. Germline V gene lookup returns CDR1 LGHNA and CDR2 YSLEER. RNA fractions of 10%, 30% or 50% and roughly 20,000 to 1,000,000 sorted cells were the source of naive CD8 libraries. Sorted naive CD8 T cells were those defined as CD8+CD4-CCR7+CD45RA+. One entry per CDR3 protein, called by TCRdb with MiXCR from the PCR reads. Among about half a million distinct CDR3 sequences, roughly 26% were seen once, and the ten largest hold over 0.6%. General study findings and limits: Spiked-in Jurkat TCR RNA corresponding to one cell was reported as detectable against about 1 million naive cells.

The chain has TRBV4-3 and TRBJ1-1, with no clear D. Sequenced sample: naive CD8+ T cells from blood, with Jurkat cell RNA spiked in. Subset: FACS-sorted CD8+CD4-CCR7+CD45RA+ naive T cells. The TCR originated in a human donor in good health. Some libraries in this study had Jurkat cell RNA spiked in. The CDR3 spells CASSQEAEMNTEALF. The CDR3 DNA is TGCGCCAGCAGCCAAGAGGCAGAGATGAACACTGAAGCTCTCTTT.